Listed below are T cell receptor beta chains from one sample, sequenced in a study of cytotoxic CD8 clonotypes in ibrutinib-treated CLL. Only in-frame clones appear in the TCRdb table, and some are missing; sequencing was by immunoSEQ multiplex PCR. The sample yields some 130,000 clones, about 80% seen once. The source was PBMCs, collected after 24 months of ibrutinib treatment. The origin of the receptors is a human donor with chronic lymphocytic leukemia. Each CDR3 is given with its conserved first and last residue. A D gene is named only where the DNA matches it firmly. Size values are once, few and many counts, or a class for expanded clones, and some rows have none.

j_gene	abundance	d_gene	v_gene	CDR3nt	CDR3aa
TRBJ1-3	.	.	TRBV9	TGTGCCAGCAGCACCGGGACATCTAGAAACACCATATATTTT	CASSTGTSRNTIYF
TRBJ1-4	few	.	TRBV28	TGTGCCAGCGCAACTAATGAAAAACTGTTTTTT	CASATNEKLFF
TRBJ1-5	.	TRBD1	TRBV28	TGTGCCAGCAGCCCCCGACAGGGTTTCATTGGGTATAGCAATCAGCCCCAGCATTTT	CASSPRQGFIGYSNQPQHF
TRBJ1-1	.	.	TRBV18	TGTGCCAGCTCACAAACGGGGGGCATGAACACTGAAGCTTTCTTT	CASSQTGGMNTEAFF
TRBJ1-2	once	.	TRBV6-6	TGTGCCAGCAGTTACCCAGGGGCCATATATGGCTACACCTTC	CASSYPGAIYGYTF
TRBJ2-3	once	.	TRBV28	TGTGCCAGCAGCCCAAATGGAGTCGCGACAGATACGCAGTATTTT	CASSPNGVATDTQYF
TRBJ2-3	.	TRBD2	TRBV9	TGTGCCAGCAGCCCCCGGACTCCGCGGGGGGGCCGGAACACAGATACGCAGTATTTT	CASSPRTPRGGRNTDTQYF
TRBJ1-2	.	.	TRBV27	TGTGCCAGCAGCCGGACCCGGGCAGGGGATAACTATGGCTACACCTTC	CASSRTRAGDNYGYTF
TRBJ1-2	.	.	TRBV30	TGTGCCTGGCAGTCGAACTATGGCTACACCTTC	CAWQSNYGYTF
TRBJ1-6	.	.	TRBV30	TGTGCCTTACAGAAGAATTCACCCCTCCACTTT	CALQKNSPLHF
TRBJ2-7	many	.	TRBV7-6	TGTGCCAGCAGCTTTGCCGGTTACTACGAGCAGTACTTC	CASSFAGYYEQYF
TRBJ2-6	few	.	TRBV4-3	TGCGCCAGCAGCCAAGATGGGGCCCACTCTGGGGCCAACGTCCTGACTTTC	CASSQDGAHSGANVLTF